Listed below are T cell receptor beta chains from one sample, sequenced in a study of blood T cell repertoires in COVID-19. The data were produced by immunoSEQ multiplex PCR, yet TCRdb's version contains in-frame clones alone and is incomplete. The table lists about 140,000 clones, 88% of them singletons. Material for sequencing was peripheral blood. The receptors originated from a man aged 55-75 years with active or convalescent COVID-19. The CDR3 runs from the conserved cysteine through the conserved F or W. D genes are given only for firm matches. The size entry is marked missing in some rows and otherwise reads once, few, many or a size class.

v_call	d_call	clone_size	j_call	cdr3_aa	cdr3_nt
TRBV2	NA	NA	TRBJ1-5	CASRTGRASNQPQHF	TGTGCCAGCAGGACGGGCAGGGCGAGCAATCAGCCCCAGCATTTT
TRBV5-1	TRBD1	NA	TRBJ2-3	CASSATGAFTDTQYF	TGCGCCAGCAGCGCAACAGGGGCCTTCACAGATACGCAGTATTTT
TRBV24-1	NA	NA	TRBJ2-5	CATSDLQQETQYF	TGTGCCACCAGTGATTTGCAGCAAGAGACCCAGTACTTC
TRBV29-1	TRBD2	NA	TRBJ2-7	CSVEMASGGSYEQYF	TGCAGCGTTGAAATGGCTAGCGGAGGCTCCTACGAGCAGTACTTC
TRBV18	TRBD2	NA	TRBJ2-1	CASSPWTSGSGNEQFF	TGTGCCAGCTCACCTTGGACTAGCGGGAGCGGCAATGAGCAGTTCTTC
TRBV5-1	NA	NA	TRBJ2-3	CASSFGTPGTDTQYF	TGCGCCAGCAGCTTCGGGACACCCGGCACAGATACGCAGTATTTT
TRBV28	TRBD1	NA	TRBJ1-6	CASRLGQGHAPLHF	TGTGCCAGCAGACTTGGACAGGGGCACGCACCCCTCCACTTT
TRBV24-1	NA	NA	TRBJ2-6	CAIGGDSGANVLTF	TGTGCCATCGGAGGGGACTCTGGGGCCAACGTCCTGACTTTC
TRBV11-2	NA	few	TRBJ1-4	CASSLGGLPEEKLFF	TGTGCCAGCAGCTTAGGTGGACTTCCGGAGGAAAAACTGTTTTTT
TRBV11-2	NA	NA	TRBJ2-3	CASSSPGGTTDTQYF	TGTGCCAGCAGCTCCCCAGGCGGGACGACAGATACGCAGTATTTT
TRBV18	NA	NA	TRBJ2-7	CASSQDTGEQYF	TGTGCCAGCTCACAGGACACAGGCGAGCAGTACTTC
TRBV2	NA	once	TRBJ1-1	CASTLGSEAFF	TGTGCCAGCACCTTAGGGAGTGAAGCTTTCTTT
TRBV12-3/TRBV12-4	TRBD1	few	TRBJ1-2	CASSLDRAGYTF	TGTGCCAGCAGTCTAGACAGGGCTGGCTACACCTTC
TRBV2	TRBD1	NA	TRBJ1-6	CASSVGTVGNSPLHF	TGTGCCAGCAGTGTCGGGACAGTGGGAAATTCACCCCTCCACTTT
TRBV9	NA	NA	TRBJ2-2	CASSVDGGAHTGELFF	TGTGCCAGCAGCGTAGACGGGGGAGCCCACACCGGGGAGCTGTTTTTT
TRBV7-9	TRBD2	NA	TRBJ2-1	CASSWGLAGYNEQFF	TGTGCCAGCAGCTGGGGACTAGCGGGTTACAATGAGCAGTTCTTC
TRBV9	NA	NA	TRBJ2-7	CASSVAIGVLYEQYF	TGTGCCAGCAGCGTAGCCATAGGAGTCCTTTACGAGCAGTACTTC
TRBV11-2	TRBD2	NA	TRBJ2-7	CASSLKAPRKAGADEQYF	TGTGCCAGCAGCTTAAAGGCCCCCCGCAAAGCGGGAGCCGACGAGCAGTACTTC
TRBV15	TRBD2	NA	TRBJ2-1	CATRFTGTSGVPVSYNEQFF	TGTGCCACCAGATTCACCGGGACTAGCGGCGTCCCCGTCTCCTACAATGAGCAGTTCTTC
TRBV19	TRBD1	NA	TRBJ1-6	CASSPRTGGSNSPLHF	TGTGCCAGTAGTCCAAGGACAGGTGGTAGCAATTCACCCCTCCACTTT